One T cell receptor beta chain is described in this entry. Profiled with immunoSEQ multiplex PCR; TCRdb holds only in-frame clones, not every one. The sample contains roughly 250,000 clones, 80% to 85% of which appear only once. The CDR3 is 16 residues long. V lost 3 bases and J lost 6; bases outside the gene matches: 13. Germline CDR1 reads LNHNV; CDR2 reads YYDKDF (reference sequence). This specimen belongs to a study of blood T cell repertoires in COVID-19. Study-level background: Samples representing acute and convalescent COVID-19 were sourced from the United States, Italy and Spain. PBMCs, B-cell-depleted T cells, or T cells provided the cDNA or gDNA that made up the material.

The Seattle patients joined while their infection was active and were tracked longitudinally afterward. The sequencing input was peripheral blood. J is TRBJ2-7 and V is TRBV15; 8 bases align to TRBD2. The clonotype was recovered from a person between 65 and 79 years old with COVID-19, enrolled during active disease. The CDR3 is CATSSRGGAFTGEQYF. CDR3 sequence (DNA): TGTGCCACCAGCAGCCGGGGGGGCGCGTTTACAGGCGAGCAGTACTTC.